Shown below are 12 T cell receptor beta chains from a single sample sequenced in a study of blood T cell repertoires in COVID-19. Sequenced by immunoSEQ multiplex PCR; TCRdb stores in-frame clones only, minus some. The repertoire consists of some 240,000 clones, with 89% occurring once and the leading ten covering around 4.6%. The specimen sequenced was peripheral blood. All receptors derive from a woman between 40 and 50 years old who had recovered from COVID-19.

The chain uses TRBV19 and TRBJ1-2, with no clear D. With 3 bases removed from V and 0 bases from J, the gap between germline ends came to 8 bases. Germline values: CDR1 LNHDA, CDR2 SQIVND (reference sequence). The CDR3 is 14 residues long. The CDR3, as DNA: TGTGCCAGTAGTATTTCCCAGTCTAACTATGGCTACACCTTC. Residues: CASSISQSNYGYTF. The whole variable domain, filled in from reference TRBV19 and TRBJ1-2, reads DGGITQSPKYLFRKEGQNVTLSCEQNLNHDAMYWYRQDPGQGLRLIYYSQIVNDFQKGDIAEGYSVSREKKESFPLTVTSAQKNPTAFYLCASSISQSNYGYTFGSGTRLTVV.

This rearrangement joins TRBV6-4 to TRBJ2-1, with D tentatively TRBD1 (6 bases). CDR1 and CDR2 from the germline V gene are MRHNA and SNTAGT. The CDR3 is made up of 13 amino acids. Trimming pared 2 bases from V and 6 bases from J, leaving 8 bases between. In DNA form, the CDR3 reads TGTGCCAGCAGTGACCAACAGGGCAATGAGCAGTTCTTC. Amino acid sequence: CASSDQQGNEQFF.

The chain is built from TRBV28 and TRBJ1-1, with D tentatively TRBD1 (6 bases). Trimming took 7 bases from V and 6 from J, leaving 15 bases between them. Germline loops: CDR1 MDHEN, CDR2 SYDVKM. The CDR3 contains 13 residues. CDR3 sequence: CASTPTGYAEAFF. Written as DNA, the CDR3 is TGTGCCAGCACGCCTACAGGGTACGCTGAAGCTTTCTTT. Filled out from reference TRBV28 and TRBJ1-1, the complete variable domain reads DVKVTQSSRYLVKRTGEKVFLECVQDMDHENMFWYRQDPGLGLRLIYFSYDVKMKEKGDIPEGYSVSREKKERFSLILESASTNQTSMYLCASTPTGYAEAFFGQGTRLTVV.

The chain couples TRBV5-1 to TRBJ2-3; 10 bases are shared with TRBD2. V gave up 2 bases and J gave up 4 bases; unmatched junction bases: 10. Germline V gives CDR1 SGHRS, CDR2 YFSETQ. The CDR3 totals 17 residues. The CDR3: CASSLQERAGGPDTQYF. CDR3 nucleotide sequence: TGCGCCAGCAGCTTACAGGAGCGAGCGGGGGGGCCAGATACGCAGTATTTT.

V usage is TRBV7-9 and J usage is TRBJ2-5; TRBD1 might be the D (6 bases). The CDR3 totals 13 residues. Trimming shortened V by 4 bases and J by 4 bases, and 10 bases separated the two germline ends. Germline V CDR1 and CDR2: SEHNR, FQNEAQ (reference sequence). The CDR3 coding sequence is TGTGCCAGCAGCTCTTTACAGGGAGAGACCCAGTACTTC. It translates to CASSSLQGETQYF.

This rearrangement joins TRBV2 to TRBJ1-3; TRBD1 agrees at 8 bases. The CDR3 loop spans 15 amino acids. Unmatched junction bases numbered 12, after V lost 10 bases and J lost 4 bases. CDR1 is SNHLY, CDR2 FYNNEI, per germline. This chain's CDR3 is CATSSQGAIGNTIYF. CDR3 nucleotides: TGTGCCACCTCTTCCCAGGGGGCGATCGGAAACACCATATATTTT.

The chain carries TRBV5-5 and TRBJ2-1; TRBD1 is a possible D gene (6 bases). Germline lookup yields CDR1 SGHKS and CDR2 YYEKEE (reference sequence). Trimming left V 0 bases short and J 5 bases short, with 18 bases between. The CDR3 spans 17 residues. The CDR3 reads CASSLVSYRVLHNEQFF. The CDR3 bases are TGTGCCAGCAGCTTGGTGTCCTACAGGGTTCTCCACAATGAGCAGTTCTTC.

The chain uses TRBV6-6 and TRBJ1-2; TRBD1 might be the D (5 bases). The CDR3 totals 11 residues. Trimming took off 8 bases at V and 5 bases at J, with 9 bases between the two ends. The germline gives CDR1 MNHNY, CDR2 SVGAGI (reference sequence). The CDR3 reads CASGQGYGYTF. The CDR3 region has the DNA TGTGCCAGCGGCCAGGGATATGGCTACACCTTC.

This chain connects TRBV28 to TRBJ2-1, with 8 bases that match TRBD1. Trimming cost V 1 base and J 7 bases; bases outside gene matches: 6. From germline, CDR1 is MDHEN and CDR2 SYDVKM. This CDR3 spans 15 amino acids. This chain's CDR3 is CASSLYRQGANEQFF. The CDR3 region has the DNA TGTGCCAGCAGTTTATATCGCCAGGGGGCGAATGAGCAGTTCTTC.

The chain uses TRBV15 and TRBJ1-5; 7 bases are shared with TRBD1. This CDR3 contains 16 residues. Per germline, CDR1 LNHNV and CDR2 YYDKDF (reference sequence). After removal of 0 bases from V and 6 bases from J, the junction contained 8 bases not matched to a gene. The DNA for the CDR3 is TGTGCCACCAGCAGAGATTACAGGGGAGAGGGTCAGCCCCAGCATTTT. Translation: CATSRDYRGEGQPQHF.

The chain carries TRBV29-1 and TRBJ1-2; a weak D match, TRBD1 (5 bases). CDR3 length: 14 amino acids. Looked up from germline, CDR1 is SQVTM and CDR2 is ANQGSEA. The V gene lost 2 bases and the J gene lost 3 bases, with 13 bases spanning the gap. Written as DNA, the CDR3 is TGCAGCGTTGAACGGGGGGAAGTTTACTATGGCTACACCTTC. It yields the protein CSVERGEVYYGYTF.

The chain has TRBV7-9 and TRBJ1-2; 8 nucleotides line up with TRBD1. The CDR3 sequence is 19 residues long. CDR1 is SEHNR and CDR2 is FQNEAQ in the germline V gene (reference sequence). With V trimmed by 5 bases and J by 0 bases, 17 bases remained unmatched. The CDR3 loop reads CASSGLHRDRGSPNYGYTF. Written as DNA, the CDR3 is TGTGCCAGCAGCGGCCTTCATCGCGACAGGGGATCCCCTAACTATGGCTACACCTTC.